The rows below give T cell receptor beta chains drawn from one sample of a study of control samples from healthy donors and cancer patients. Assay: immunoSEQ multiplex PCR; the TCRdb copy retains only in-frame clones and omits some. The repertoire has about 130,000 clones, 70% to 90% of them found once; the top ten carry roughly 3.1%. Specimen: blood. The receptor set was obtained from a man over 45 in good health. Each CDR3 is given with its conserved first and last residue. D genes are given only for firm matches. Size tells how often a clone was seen (once, few, many) or the class of an expanded clone, and some rows leave it out.

D: -
size: few
V: TRBV7-3
J: TRBJ2-1
CDR3: CASGAGGSNNEQFF
DNA: TGTGCCAGCGGGGCCGGGGGTAGTAACAATGAGCAGTTCTTC

D: TRBD1
size: -
V: TRBV5-6
J: TRBJ2-3
CDR3: CASSLGRGDTQYF
DNA: TGTGCCAGCAGCTTGGGCAGGGGGGATACGCAGTATTTT

D: TRBD1
size: -
V: TRBV6-5
J: TRBJ1-2
CDR3: CASSRGGYGYTF
DNA: TGTGCCAGCAGCAGGGGGGGATATGGCTACACCTTC

D: TRBD1
size: -
V: TRBV7-8
J: TRBJ2-7
CDR3: CASSLAGGPFYEQYF
DNA: TGTGCCAGCAGCTTAGCAGGGGGCCCCTTCTACGAGCAGTACTTC

D: -
size: few
V: TRBV6-5
J: TRBJ1-6
CDR3: CASSLGPANSPLHF
DNA: TGTGCCAGCAGTTTGGGACCCGCCAATTCACCCCTCCACTTT

D: TRBD2
size: -
V: TRBV18
J: TRBJ2-1
CDR3: CAGTGGPRDEQFF
DNA: TGTGCCGGCACGGGGGGGCCTAGGGATGAGCAGTTCTTC

D: -
size: -
V: TRBV12-3/TRBV12-4
J: TRBJ2-3
CDR3: CASSLGNTDTQYF
DNA: TGTGCCAGCAGCCTGGGTAACACAGATACGCAGTATTTT

D: -
size: -
V: TRBV6-5
J: TRBJ1-6
CDR3: CASTTGSRTSPLHF
DNA: TGTGCCAGCACTACGGGGTCTAGGACTTCACCCCTCCACTTT

D: TRBD2
size: -
V: TRBV5-1
J: TRBJ2-1
CDR3: CARRPGRGGDNEQFF
DNA: TGCGCCCGCCGGCCGGGGCGCGGGGGGGACAATGAGCAGTTCTTC

D: -
size: -
V: TRBV7-3
J: TRBJ2-1
CDR3: CASSPTSNNEQFF
DNA: TGTGCCAGCAGCCCTACCTCCAACAATGAGCAGTTCTTC

D: -
size: -
V: TRBV28
J: TRBJ2-7
CDR3: CASSSPGTERVYEQYF
DNA: TGTGCCAGCAGTTCCCCTGGGACCGAGAGGGTCTACGAGCAGTACTTC

D: -
size: -
V: TRBV28
J: TRBJ2-1
CDR3: CASSSRDSRGNNEQFF
DNA: TGTGCCAGCAGTTCCCGGGACTCCAGGGGGAACAATGAGCAGTTCTTC

D: -
size: -
V: TRBV2
J: TRBJ1-1
CDR3: CASKAEGGWVTEAFF
DNA: TGTGCCAGCAAGGCGGAAGGGGGGTGGGTCACTGAAGCTTTCTTT

D: TRBD1
size: once
V: TRBV2
J: TRBJ2-5
CDR3: CASSPRQGAETQYF
DNA: TGTGCCAGCAGTCCCCGACAGGGGGCGGAGACCCAGTACTTC

D: TRBD2
size: -
V: TRBV3-1/TRBV3-2
J: TRBJ2-1
CDR3: CASSQDRPAGGRNEQFF
DNA: TGTGCCAGCAGCCAAGATCGTCCAGCGGGGGGGCGCAATGAGCAGTTCTTC

D: -
size: -
V: TRBV7-9
J: TRBJ2-1
CDR3: CASSPRGTARNEQFF
DNA: TGTGCCAGCAGCCCCCGTGGCACGGCCCGAAATGAGCAGTTCTTC

D: TRBD1
size: -
V: TRBV5-4
J: TRBJ1-1
CDR3: CASSPGQRTGTEAFF
DNA: TGTGCCAGCAGCCCGGGACAGCGAACTGGCACTGAAGCTTTCTTT

D: -
size: -
V: TRBV18
J: TRBJ2-1
CDR3: CASSPLEVRRGRSYNEQFF
DNA: TGTGCCAGCTCACCACTTGAAGTGCGGCGGGGGCGCTCCTACAATGAGCAGTTCTTC

D: -
size: -
V: TRBV28
J: TRBJ2-7
CDR3: CASSLYRELREQYF
DNA: TGTGCCAGCAGTTTATATCGGGAGCTTCGGGAGCAGTACTTC

D: TRBD1
size: -
V: TRBV3-1/TRBV3-2
J: TRBJ1-5
CDR3: CASSPGTGGGQPQHF
DNA: TGTGCCAGCAGTCCCGGGACAGGGGGCGGTCAGCCCCAGCATTTT

D: -
size: -
V: TRBV19
J: TRBJ1-6
CDR3: CASRKDIRSYNSPLHF
DNA: TGTGCCAGTAGAAAGGACATCCGCTCCTATAATTCACCCCTCCACTTT